This T cell receptor (beta chain) emerged from a study of blood T cells in healthy people across ages. The CDR3 length is 13 residues. Germline values: CDR1 SSHAT, CDR2 FNYEAQ (reference sequence). With regard to this clonotype: Its matching antigen is unknown. Mismatch with germline at one junction end may stem from a read error.

It was with a sample-barcoded 5' primer and a J-beta primer mix that a second PCR of roughly 6 to 12 cycles was run. TCRdb re-derived calls from the 5' RACE reads in MiXCR, one entry per CDR3 protein. The sample holds about 1.7 million distinct CDR3 sequences, about 30% seen once. Study-wide points: The unsorted PBMCs prevented any conclusive comparison of naive versus antigen-experienced cells. Among long-lived donors, naive CD4+ cells were more numerous and diversity higher than in aged donors.

This sequence originates from a woman aged 25 to 39 in good health. The chain employs TRBV7-7 and TRBJ2-7; D is possibly TRBD1 or TRBD2 (6 bases each). The specimen sequenced was blood. This chain's CDR3 is CAGSLGGRTEQYF. The CDR3 DNA reads as TGTGCCGGCAGCTTAGGGGGGAGAACCGAGCAGTACTTC.